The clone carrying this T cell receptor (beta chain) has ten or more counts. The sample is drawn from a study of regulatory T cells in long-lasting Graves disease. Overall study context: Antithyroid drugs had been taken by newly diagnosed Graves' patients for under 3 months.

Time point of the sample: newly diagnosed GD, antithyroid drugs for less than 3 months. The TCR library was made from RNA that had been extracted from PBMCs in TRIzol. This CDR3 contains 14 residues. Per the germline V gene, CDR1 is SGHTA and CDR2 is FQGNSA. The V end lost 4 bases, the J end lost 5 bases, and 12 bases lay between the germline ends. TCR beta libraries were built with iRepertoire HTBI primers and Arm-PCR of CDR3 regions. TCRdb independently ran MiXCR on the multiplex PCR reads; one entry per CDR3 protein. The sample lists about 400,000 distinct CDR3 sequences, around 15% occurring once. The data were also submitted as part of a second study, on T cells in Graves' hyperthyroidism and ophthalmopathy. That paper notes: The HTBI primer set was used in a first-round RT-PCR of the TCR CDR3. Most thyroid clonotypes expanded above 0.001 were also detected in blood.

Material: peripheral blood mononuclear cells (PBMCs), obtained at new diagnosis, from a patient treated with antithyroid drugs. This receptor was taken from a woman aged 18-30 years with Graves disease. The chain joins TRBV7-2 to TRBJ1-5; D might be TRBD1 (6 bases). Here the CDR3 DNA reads TGTGCCAGCAGCTCCACAGGGATACATCAGCCCCAGCATTTT. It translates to CASSSTGIHQPQHF. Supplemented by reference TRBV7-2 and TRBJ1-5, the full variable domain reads GAGVSQSPSNKVTEKGKDVELRCDPISGHTALYWYRQSLGQGLEFLIYFQGNSAPDKSGLPSDRFSAERTGGSVSTLTIQRTQQEDSAVYLCASSSTGIHQPQHFGDGTRLSIL.